This T cell receptor beta chain was sequenced for a study of early T cells in non-severe SARS-CoV-2 infection. Study at large: Chains were not paired, and sequencing was done on bulk RNA from unsorted whole blood.

Looked up from germline, CDR1 is SGHNT and CDR2 is YYREEE (reference sequence). V lost 2 bases, J lost 3 bases, and 6 bases lay in between. The CDR3 contains 13 residues. Whole-study findings and limits: Database matching using VDJdb favored anti-spike CD8 responses, with private and CD4 specificities left missing.

The table lists this clonotype with a few counts. The target antigen is unknown. The TCR library protocol attached unique molecular identifiers to the individual cDNA molecules. MiXCR, run by TCRdb on the 5' RACE reads, gives a single entry per CDR3 protein. Of tens of thousands of distinct CDR3 sequences in the sample, around 14% are singletons; the top ten hold roughly 7%. V gene TRBV5-4 combines with J gene TRBJ2-1; TRBD1 is a possible D gene (5 bases). This clonotype was sampled from an adult who was a healthcare worker with PCR-confirmed SARS-CoV-2 infection or an uninfected control (not recorded which). The sample consisted of whole blood. Here the CDR3 reads CASSFQGYNEQFF. The DNA of the CDR3 is TGTGCCAGCAGCTTTCAGGGCTACAATGAGCAGTTCTTC.